The clone carrying this T cell receptor beta chain was found a few times. What it recognizes is unknown. This CDR3 comprises 13 residues. Deletions cut 6 bases from V and 5 bases from J, with 11 bases between. Germline V CDR1 and CDR2: LNHNV, YYDKDF (reference sequence). Assay used: immunoSEQ multiplex PCR; TCRdb lists only in-frame clones, some missing. The data show 5,000 to 6,500 clones, under 75% seen once. These data come from a study of regulatory dendritic cells for organ transplantation. Study-level points and caveats: Resting memory CD8+ T cells held the most alloreactive clonotypes. Memory T cells were less diverse than naive, with memory CD8+ most oligoclonal. Memory CD8+ clonal expansion seemed more limited with regulatory than mature dendritic cells.

V and J are TRBV15 and TRBJ2-1; D may be TRBD1 (6 bases). The receptor's source is a human donor in good health. Source material: memory CD8+ T cells from blood. Subset meaning: CD45RO+ memory T cells. The CDR3 sequence is CATSVDRDNEQFF. CDR3 DNA sequence: TGTGCCACCAGTGTGGACAGAGACAATGAGCAGTTCTTC.